This T cell receptor (beta chain) was sequenced during a study of cytomegalovirus exposure and HLA in healthy donors. Vbeta (60) and Jbeta (13) primers were used in the PCR. Clones were sequenced by immunoSEQ multiplex PCR, and TCRdb holds only the in-frame ones, with some missing. The sample consists of about 150,000 clones, 55% to 85% of them appearing once. This CDR3 is 17 amino acids long. In germline, CDR1 is SGHKS, CDR2 YYEKEE (reference sequence). The ends lost 4 bases at V and 4 bases at J; junction bases unmatched: 13. The clonotype was recovered from a man aged 40-55 years in good health and CMV-seronegative. This rearrangement joins TRBV5-5 to TRBJ2-3, with 9 bases fitting TRBD1. The sequencing sample was made of PBMCs. The CDR3 is CASSAWTGTGRADTQYF. The CDR3 DNA follows: TGTGCCAGCAGCGCATGGACCGGGACAGGGAGGGCAGATACGCAGTATTTT. Based on the CDR3 plus reference TRBV5-5 and TRBJ2-3, the full variable domain is DAGVTQSPTHLIKTRGQQVTLRCSPISGHKSVSWYQQVLGQGPQFIFQYYEKEERGRGNFPDRFSARQFPNYSSELNVNALLLGDSALYLCASSAWTGTGRADTQYFGPGTRLTVL.